The clone carrying this TCR beta chain came up many times. The CDR3 spans 17 residues. The germline V gene has CDR1 SGHVS and CDR2 FNYEAQ. Trimming took off 4 bases at V and 4 bases at J, with 21 bases between the two ends. This sample was included in a study of human T cells and chemical hapten exposure. Whole-study context: The variation in per-sample TCR yields arose mainly from small differences in pooled library volumes.

From whole blood left unfractionated, total RNA was extracted. Within the library, unique molecular identifiers were attached to each individual cDNA molecule. In the original analysis: Samples contained a median of 95,638 TCRs, with a range of roughly 20,000 to 700,000. TCRdb processed the 5' RACE reads anew with MiXCR; each CDR3 protein has one entry. These V and J calls derive from TCRdb rather than the authors' analysis. The sample consists of about 140,000 distinct CDR3 sequences, around 4.4% of them appearing once. This sequence was found in a female donor in good health. The chain joins TRBV7-6 to TRBJ2-3; D assignment may be TRBD1 or TRBD2 (5 bases each). This CDR3 is CASSSARVGLPPDTQYF. DNA of the CDR3: TGTGCCAGCAGCTCTGCCAGGGTCGGACTGCCCCCAGATACGCAGTATTTT. The full variable domain, its missing parts supplied by reference TRBV7-6 and TRBJ2-3, is GAGVSQSPRYKVTKRGQDVALRCDPISGHVSLYWYRQALGQGPEFLTYFNYEAQQDKSGLPNDRFSAERPEGSISTLTIQRTEQRDSAMYRCASSSARVGLPPDTQYFGPGTRLTVL.